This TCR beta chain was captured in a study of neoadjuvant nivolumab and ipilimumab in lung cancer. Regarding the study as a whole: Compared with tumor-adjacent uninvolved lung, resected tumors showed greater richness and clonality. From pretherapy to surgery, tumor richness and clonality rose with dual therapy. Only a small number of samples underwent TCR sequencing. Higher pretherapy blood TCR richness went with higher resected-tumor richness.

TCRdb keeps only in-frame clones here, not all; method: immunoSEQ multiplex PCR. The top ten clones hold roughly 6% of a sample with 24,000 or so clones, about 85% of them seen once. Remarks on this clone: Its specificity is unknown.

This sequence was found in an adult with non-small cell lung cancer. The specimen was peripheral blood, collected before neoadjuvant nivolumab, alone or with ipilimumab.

The CDR3 spells CASSSGGPGTDTQYF. The CDR3 DNA is TGTGCCAGCAGTTCCGGGGGGCCTGGCACAGATACGCAGTATTTT. The rearrangement links TRBV28 to TRBJ2-3, with D possibly matching TRBD2 (7 bases). Germline V lookup: CDR1 MDHEN, CDR2 SYDVKM. This CDR3 is 15 amino acids long. The V end lost 4 bases, the J end lost 1 base, and 12 bases lay between the germline ends. The entire variable domain, with the rest obtained from reference TRBV28 and TRBJ2-3, is as follows: DVKVTQSSRYLVKRTGEKVFLECVQDMDHENMFWYRQDPGLGLRLIYFSYDVKMKEKGDIPEGYSVSREKKERFSLILESASTNQTSMYLCASSSGGPGTDTQYFGPGTRLTVL.